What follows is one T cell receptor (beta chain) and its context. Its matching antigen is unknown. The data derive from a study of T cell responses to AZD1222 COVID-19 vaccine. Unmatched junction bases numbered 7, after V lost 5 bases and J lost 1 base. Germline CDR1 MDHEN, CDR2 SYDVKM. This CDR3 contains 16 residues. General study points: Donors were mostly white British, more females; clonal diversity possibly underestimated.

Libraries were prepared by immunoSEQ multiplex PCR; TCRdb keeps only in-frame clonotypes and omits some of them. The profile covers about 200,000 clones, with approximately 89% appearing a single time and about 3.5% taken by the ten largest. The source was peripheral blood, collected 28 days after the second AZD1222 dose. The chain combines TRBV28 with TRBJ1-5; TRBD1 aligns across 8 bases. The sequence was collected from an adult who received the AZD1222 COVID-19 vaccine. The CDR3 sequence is CASSLSGQASNQPQHF. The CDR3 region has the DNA TGTGCCAGCAGTCTTTCGGGACAGGCCAGCAATCAGCCCCAGCATTTT. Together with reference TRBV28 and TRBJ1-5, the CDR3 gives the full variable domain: DVKVTQSSRYLVKRTGEKVFLECVQDMDHENMFWYRQDPGLGLRLIYFSYDVKMKEKGDIPEGYSVSREKKERFSLILESASTNQTSMYLCASSLSGQASNQPQHFGDGTRLSIL.